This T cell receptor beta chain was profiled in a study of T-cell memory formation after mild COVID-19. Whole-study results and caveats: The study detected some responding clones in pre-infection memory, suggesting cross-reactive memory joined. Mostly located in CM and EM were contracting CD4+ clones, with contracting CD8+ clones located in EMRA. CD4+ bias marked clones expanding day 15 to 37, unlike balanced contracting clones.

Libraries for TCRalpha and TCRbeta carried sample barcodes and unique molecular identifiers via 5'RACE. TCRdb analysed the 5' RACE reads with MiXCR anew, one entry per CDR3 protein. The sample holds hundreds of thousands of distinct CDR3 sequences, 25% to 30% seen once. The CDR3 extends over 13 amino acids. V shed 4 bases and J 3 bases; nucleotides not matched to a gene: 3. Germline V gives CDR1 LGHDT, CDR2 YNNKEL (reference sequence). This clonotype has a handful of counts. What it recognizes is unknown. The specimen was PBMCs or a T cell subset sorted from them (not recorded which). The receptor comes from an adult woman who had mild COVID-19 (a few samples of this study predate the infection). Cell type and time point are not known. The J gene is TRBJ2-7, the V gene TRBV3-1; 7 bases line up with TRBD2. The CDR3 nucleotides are TGTGCCAGCAGCCGAGCGGGGTTCTACGAGCAGTACTTC. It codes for CASSRAGFYEQYF.